This T cell receptor beta chain was captured by sequencing in a study of T-cell memory formation after mild COVID-19. Study details: TCR clusters largely stayed donor specific.

5'RACE with constant-segment primers yielded barcoded, UMI-tagged TCR alpha and TCR beta cDNA libraries. Each CDR3 protein gets one entry after TCRdb re-called the 5' RACE reads with MiXCR. The sample has 250,000 to 300,000 distinct CDR3 sequences; roughly 16% are singletons. This clonotype was seen a handful of times. As yet, its antigen is unknown. Study observations and caveats: The CD4+ clones that contracted clustered mainly within CM and EM, and the CD8+ clones concentrated in EMRA. Memory cells collected pre-infection included some clones that later responded, suggesting cross-reactive memory joined.

V was pared by 2 bases and J by 0 bases, with 6 bases of the junction left unmatched. Germline V lookup: CDR1 LGHNA, CDR2 YNFKEQ. The CDR3 consists of 16 residues. This clonotype was obtained from a man aged 18-30 years who had mild COVID-19 (a few samples of this study predate the infection). Cell type and time point are not known. This rearrangement joins TRBV4-2 to TRBJ2-5, with 7 bases aligning to TRBD2. Input material: PBMCs or a T cell subset sorted from them (not recorded which). The CDR3 DNA reads as TGTGCCAGCAGCCAAAGGGATGGGGGGGACCAAGAGACCCAGTACTTC. It yields the protein CASSQRDGGDQETQYF.